Listed below are T cell receptor beta chains from one sample, sequenced in a study of shared clonotypes between healthy human individuals. Assay used: immunoSEQ multiplex PCR; TCRdb lists only in-frame clones, some missing. The sample includes 2 million to 2.5 million clones, about 90% seen only once; the top ten take more than 0.35%. Sequencing input: naive CD4+ T cells from PBMCs. These receptors were collected from a man in his late teens or twenties in good health. Some clones in this sample may be carry-over from other donors' samples. The CDR3 runs from the conserved cysteine through the conserved F or W. D genes are given only for firm matches.

CDR3 length	J gene	V gene	D gene	CDR3 protein	CDR3 DNA
14	TRBJ1-5	TRBV27	-	CASSLKYREGPQHF	TGTGCCAGCAGTTTAAAATACAGGGAGGGGCCCCAGCATTTT
13	TRBJ2-7	TRBV27	TRBD1	CASFDRGAYEQYF	TGTGCCAGCTTTGACAGGGGCGCCTACGAGCAGTACTTC
18	TRBJ2-4	TRBV4-1	TRBD2	CASRVSASGSWAKNIQYF	TGCGCCAGCAGAGTTTCGGCTAGCGGGAGTTGGGCCAAAAACATTCAGTACTTC
17	TRBJ2-1	TRBV7-9	TRBD2	CASSSLAGRREVHEQFF	TGTGCCAGCAGCTCACTAGCGGGACGGAGAGAGGTACATGAGCAGTTCTTC
17	TRBJ1-2	TRBV10-1	TRBD1	CASRAPGQGAANYGYTF	TGCGCCAGCAGAGCCCCGGGACAGGGGGCCGCTAACTATGGCTACACCTTC
15	TRBJ2-1	TRBV4-2	TRBD2	CASAVGGTTANEQFF	TGTGCCAGCGCGGTCGGGGGGACTACGGCCAATGAGCAGTTCTTC
15	TRBJ2-3	TRBV10-3	-	CAISLGGSKTDTQYF	TGTGCCATCAGCTTAGGGGGGTCTAAAACAGATACGCAGTATTTT
11	TRBJ1-2	TRBV20-1	-	CSARGRYGYTF	TGCAGTGCTAGAGGCCGGTATGGCTACACCTTC
14	TRBJ2-1	TRBV18	-	CASSPQGSYNEQFF	TGTGCCAGCTCACCGCAGGGGTCCTACAATGAGCAGTTCTTC
15	TRBJ1-2	TRBV5-1	-	CASRTRGAGAYGYTF	TGCGCCAGCAGGACCCGGGGGGCGGGGGCCTATGGCTACACCTTC
15	TRBJ2-3	TRBV27	-	CASSLRQGRSDTQYF	TGTGCCAGCAGTTTACGGCAGGGACGGTCAGATACGCAGTATTTT
17	TRBJ2-5	TRBV7-6	TRBD2	CASSFGLAGGPQETQYF	TGTGCCAGCAGCTTCGGGCTAGCGGGAGGACCGCAAGAGACCCAGTACTTC